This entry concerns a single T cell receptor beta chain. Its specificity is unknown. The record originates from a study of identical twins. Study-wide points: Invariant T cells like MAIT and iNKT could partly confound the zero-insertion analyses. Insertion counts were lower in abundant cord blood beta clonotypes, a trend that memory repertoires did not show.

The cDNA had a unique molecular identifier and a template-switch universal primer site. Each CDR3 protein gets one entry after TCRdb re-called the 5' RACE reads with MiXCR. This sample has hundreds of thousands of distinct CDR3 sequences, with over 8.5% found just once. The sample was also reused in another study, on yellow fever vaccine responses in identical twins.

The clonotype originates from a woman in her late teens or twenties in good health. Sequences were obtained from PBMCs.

CDR3 bases: TGCGCCAGCAGCCAAGATAAGATAGCGGGTGAGCAGTTCTTC. This gives the protein CASSQDKIAGEQFF. The J gene is TRBJ2-1, the V gene TRBV4-3; 7 bases fit TRBD2. CDR1 LGHNA and CDR2 YSLEER come from the germline V gene. Losses at the gene ends were 0 bases for V and 9 bases for J; bases not matched to a gene: 5. The CDR3 covers 14 residues.